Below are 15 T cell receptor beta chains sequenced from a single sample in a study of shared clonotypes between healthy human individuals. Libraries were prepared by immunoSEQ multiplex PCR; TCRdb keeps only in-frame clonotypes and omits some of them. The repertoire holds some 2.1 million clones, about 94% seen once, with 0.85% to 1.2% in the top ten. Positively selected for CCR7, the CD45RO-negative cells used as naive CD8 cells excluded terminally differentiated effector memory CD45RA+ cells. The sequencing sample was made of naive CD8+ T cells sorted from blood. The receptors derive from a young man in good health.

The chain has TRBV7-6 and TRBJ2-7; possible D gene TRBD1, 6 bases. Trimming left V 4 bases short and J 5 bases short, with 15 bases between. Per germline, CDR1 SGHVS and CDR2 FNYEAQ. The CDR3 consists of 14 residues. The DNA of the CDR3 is TGTGCCAGCAGCTCGTTACAGGGAAGCCACGAGCAGTACTTC. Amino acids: CASSSLQGSHEQYF.

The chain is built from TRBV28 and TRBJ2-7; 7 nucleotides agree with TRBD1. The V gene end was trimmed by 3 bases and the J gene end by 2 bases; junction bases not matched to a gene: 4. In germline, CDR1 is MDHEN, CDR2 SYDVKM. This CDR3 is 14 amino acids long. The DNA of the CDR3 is TGTGCCAGCAGTTTCGAACAGGGGACCTACGAGCAGTACTTC. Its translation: CASSFEQGTYEQYF.

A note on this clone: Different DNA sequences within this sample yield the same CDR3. Written as DNA, the CDR3 is TGTGCCAGCAGCTCTACAGTCACAGATACGCAGTATTTT. Translation: CASSSTVTDTQYF. The genes are TRBV7-9 and TRBJ2-3; no firm D call. The V end was cut by 4 bases, the J end by 2 bases, with 7 bases between. CDR1 and CDR2 from the germline V gene are SEHNR and FQNEAQ (reference sequence). This CDR3 region has 13 residues.

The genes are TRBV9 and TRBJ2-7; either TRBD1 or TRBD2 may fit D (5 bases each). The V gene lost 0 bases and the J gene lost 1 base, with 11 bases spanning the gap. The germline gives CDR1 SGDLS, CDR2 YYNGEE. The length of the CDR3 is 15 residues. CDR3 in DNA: TGTGCCAGCAGCGTAGAAGGGGACCTTTCCTACGAGCAGTACTTC. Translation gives CASSVEGDLSYEQYF.

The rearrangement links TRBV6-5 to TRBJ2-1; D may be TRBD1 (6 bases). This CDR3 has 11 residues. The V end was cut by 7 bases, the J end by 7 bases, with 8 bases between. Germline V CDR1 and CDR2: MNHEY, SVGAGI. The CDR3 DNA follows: TGTGCCAGCACCCAGGGGAATGAGCAGTTCTTC. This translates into CASTQGNEQFF.

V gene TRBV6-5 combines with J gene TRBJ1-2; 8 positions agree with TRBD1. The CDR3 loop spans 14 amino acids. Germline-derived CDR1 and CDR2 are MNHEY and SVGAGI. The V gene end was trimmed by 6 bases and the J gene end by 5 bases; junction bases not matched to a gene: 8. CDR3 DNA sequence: TGTGCCAGCAGGGCTCCGGGACAGGCGTATGGCTACACCTTC. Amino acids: CASRAPGQAYGYTF.

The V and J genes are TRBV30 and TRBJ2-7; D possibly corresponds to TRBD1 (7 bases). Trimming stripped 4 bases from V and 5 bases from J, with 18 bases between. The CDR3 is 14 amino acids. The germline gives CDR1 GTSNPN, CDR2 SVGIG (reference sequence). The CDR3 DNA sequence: TGTGCCTGGACGATTAGCGGAGGGGGCCACGAGCAGTACTTC. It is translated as CAWTISGGGHEQYF.

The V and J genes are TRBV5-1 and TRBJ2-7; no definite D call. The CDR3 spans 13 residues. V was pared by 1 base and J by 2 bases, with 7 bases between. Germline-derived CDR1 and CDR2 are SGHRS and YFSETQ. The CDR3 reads CASSLTNTYEQYF. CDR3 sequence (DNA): TGCGCCAGCAGCTTGACTAATACCTACGAGCAGTACTTC.

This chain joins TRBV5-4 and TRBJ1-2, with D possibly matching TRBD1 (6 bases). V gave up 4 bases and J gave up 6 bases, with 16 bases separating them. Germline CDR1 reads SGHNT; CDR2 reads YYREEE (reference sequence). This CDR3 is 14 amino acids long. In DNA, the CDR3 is TGTGCCAGCAGCACCACCGGACAGCATGATGGCTACACCTTC. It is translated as CASSTTGQHDGYTF. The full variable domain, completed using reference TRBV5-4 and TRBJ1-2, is ETGVTQSPTHLIKTRGQQVTLRCSSQSGHNTVSWYQQALGQGPQFIFQYYREEENGRGNFPPRFSGLQFPNYSSELNVNALELDDSALYLCASSTTGQHDGYTFGSGTRLTVV.

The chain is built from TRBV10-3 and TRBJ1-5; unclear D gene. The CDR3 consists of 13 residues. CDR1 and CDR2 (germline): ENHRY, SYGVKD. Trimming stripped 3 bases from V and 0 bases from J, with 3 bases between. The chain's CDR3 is CAISDYSNQPQHF. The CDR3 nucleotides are TGTGCCATCAGTGATTATAGCAATCAGCCCCAGCATTTT.

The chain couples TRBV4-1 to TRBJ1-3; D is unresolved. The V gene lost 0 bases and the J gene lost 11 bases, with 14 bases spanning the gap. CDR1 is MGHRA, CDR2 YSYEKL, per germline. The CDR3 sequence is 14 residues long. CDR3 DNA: TGCGCCAGCAGCCAAGATAGTGAAGAGATCGCCATATATTTT. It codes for CASSQDSEEIAIYF.

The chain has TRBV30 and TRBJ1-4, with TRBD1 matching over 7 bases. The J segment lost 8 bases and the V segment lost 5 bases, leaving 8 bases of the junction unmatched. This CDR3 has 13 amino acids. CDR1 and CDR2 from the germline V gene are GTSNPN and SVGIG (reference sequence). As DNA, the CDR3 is TGTGCCTGGGGCCGGGACAGTCGCGAAAAACTGTTTTTT. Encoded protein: CAWGRDSREKLFF.

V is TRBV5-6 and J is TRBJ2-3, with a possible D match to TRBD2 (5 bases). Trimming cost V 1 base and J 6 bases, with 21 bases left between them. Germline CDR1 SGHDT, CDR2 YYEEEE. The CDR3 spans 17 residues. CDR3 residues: CASSLFPAATTLDTQYF. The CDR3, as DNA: TGTGCCAGCAGCTTGTTTCCAGCGGCTACGACATTGGATACGCAGTATTTT.

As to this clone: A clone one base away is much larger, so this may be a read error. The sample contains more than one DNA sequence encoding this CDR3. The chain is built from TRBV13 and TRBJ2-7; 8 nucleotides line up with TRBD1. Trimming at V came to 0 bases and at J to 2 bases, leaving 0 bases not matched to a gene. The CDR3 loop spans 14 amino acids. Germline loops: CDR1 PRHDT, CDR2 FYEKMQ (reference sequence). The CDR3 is CASSLGTGAYEQYF. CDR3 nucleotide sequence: TGTGCCAGCAGCTTAGGGACAGGGGCCTACGAGCAGTACTTC. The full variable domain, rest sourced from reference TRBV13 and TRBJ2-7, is AAGVIQSPRHLIKEKRETATLKCYPIPRHDTVYWYQQGPGQDPQFLISFYEKMQSDKGSIPDRFSAQQFSDYHSELNMSSLELGDSALYFCASSLGTGAYEQYFGPGTRLTVT.

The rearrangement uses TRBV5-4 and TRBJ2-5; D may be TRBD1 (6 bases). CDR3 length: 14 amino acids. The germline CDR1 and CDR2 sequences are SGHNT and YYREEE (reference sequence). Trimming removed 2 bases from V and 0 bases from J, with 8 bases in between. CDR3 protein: CASSFRQDQETQYF. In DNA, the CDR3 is TGTGCCAGCAGCTTTCGACAGGACCAAGAGACCCAGTACTTC.